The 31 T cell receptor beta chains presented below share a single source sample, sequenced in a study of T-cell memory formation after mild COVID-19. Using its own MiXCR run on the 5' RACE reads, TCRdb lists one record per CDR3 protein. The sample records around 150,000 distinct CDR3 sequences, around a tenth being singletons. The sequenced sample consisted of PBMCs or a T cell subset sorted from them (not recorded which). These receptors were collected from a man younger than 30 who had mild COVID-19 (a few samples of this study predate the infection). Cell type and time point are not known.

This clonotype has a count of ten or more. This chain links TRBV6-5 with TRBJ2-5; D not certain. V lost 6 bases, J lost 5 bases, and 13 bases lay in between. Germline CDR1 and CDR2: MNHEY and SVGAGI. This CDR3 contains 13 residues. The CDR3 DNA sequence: TGTGCCAGCAGAGCAGCCGGGCGGGAGACCCAGTACTTC. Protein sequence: CASRAAGRETQYF.

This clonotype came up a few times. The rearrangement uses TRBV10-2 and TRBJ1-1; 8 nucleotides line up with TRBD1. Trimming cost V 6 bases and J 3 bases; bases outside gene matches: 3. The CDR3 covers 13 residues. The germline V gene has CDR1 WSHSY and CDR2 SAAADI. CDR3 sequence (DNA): TGCGCCAGCAGGGAGGACAGGGACACTGAAGCTTTCTTT. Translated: CASREDRDTEAFF.

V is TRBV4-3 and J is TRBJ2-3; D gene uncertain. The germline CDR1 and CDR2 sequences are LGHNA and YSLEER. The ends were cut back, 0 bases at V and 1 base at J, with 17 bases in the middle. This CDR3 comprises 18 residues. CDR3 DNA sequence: TGCGCCAGCAGCCAAGATCAAGTGACTTCCCACCGCACAGATACGCAGTATTTT. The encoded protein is CASSQDQVTSHRTDTQYF.

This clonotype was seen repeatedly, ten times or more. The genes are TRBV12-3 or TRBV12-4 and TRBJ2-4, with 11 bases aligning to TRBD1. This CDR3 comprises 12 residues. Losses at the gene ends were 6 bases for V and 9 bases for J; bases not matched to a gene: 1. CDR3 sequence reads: CASRGTGGIQYF. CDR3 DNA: TGTGCCAGCAGAGGGACAGGGGGCATTCAGTACTTC.

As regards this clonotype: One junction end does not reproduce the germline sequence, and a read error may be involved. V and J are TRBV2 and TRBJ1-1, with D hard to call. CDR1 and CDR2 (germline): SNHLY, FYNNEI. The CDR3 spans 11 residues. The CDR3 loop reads CASSEAGYRYF. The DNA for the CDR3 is TGTGCCAGCAGTGAAGCCGGGTACCGGTACTTT.

The CDR3 bases are TGTGCCAGCACCTCAGGGTTGATAGCTTTCTTT. Its translation is CASTSGLIAFF. The V gene is TRBV7-2, the J gene TRBJ1-1; TRBD1 is a possible D gene (5 bases). Germline CDR1 reads SGHTA; CDR2 reads FQGNSA. This CDR3 has 11 residues. The ends were cut back, 7 bases at V and 10 bases at J, with 13 bases in the middle.

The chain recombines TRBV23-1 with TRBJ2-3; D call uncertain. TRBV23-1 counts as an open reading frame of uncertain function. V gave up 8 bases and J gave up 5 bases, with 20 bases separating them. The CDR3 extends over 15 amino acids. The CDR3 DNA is TGCGCCAGCCCATCATGGGCGCCTACCCTAGATACGCAGTATTTT. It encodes CASPSWAPTLDTQYF.

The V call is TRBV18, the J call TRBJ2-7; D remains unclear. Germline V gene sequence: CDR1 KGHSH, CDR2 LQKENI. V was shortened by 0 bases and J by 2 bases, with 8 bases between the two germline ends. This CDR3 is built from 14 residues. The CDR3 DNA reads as TGTGCCAGCTCACCACCTAGTCGTCCCTACGAGCAGTACGTC. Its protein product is CASSPPSRPYEQYV.

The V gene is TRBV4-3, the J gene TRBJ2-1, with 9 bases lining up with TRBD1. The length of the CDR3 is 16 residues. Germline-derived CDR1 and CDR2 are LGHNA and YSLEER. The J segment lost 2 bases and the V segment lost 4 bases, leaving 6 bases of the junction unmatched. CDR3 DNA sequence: TGCGCCAGCAGCCCGGGGACAGGGACGACCTACAATGAGCAGTTCTTC. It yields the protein CASSPGTGTTYNEQFF.

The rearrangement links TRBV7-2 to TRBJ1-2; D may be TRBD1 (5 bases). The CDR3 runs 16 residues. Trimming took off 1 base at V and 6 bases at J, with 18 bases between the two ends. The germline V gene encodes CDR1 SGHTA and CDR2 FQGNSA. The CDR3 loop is CASSLGSRVGGHGYTF. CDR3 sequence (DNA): TGTGCCAGCAGCTTAGGCAGCAGGGTCGGTGGCCATGGCTACACCTTC.

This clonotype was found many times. The CDR3 DNA reads TGTGCCAGCACTTCGGTCGCCGCCACTGAAGCTTTCTTT. Translating it yields CASTSVAATEAFF. This chain joins TRBV6-6 and TRBJ1-1; the D is unclear. The CDR3 is 13 amino acids. V dropped 7 bases and J dropped 4 bases, with 13 bases sitting between them. CDR1 and CDR2 from the germline V gene are MNHNY and SVGAGI (reference sequence).

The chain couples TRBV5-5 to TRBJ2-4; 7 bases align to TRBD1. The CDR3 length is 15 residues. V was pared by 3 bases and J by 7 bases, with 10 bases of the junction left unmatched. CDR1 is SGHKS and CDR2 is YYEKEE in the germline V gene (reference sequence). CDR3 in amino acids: CASSWAGGGLNIQYF. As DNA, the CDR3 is TGTGCCAGCAGCTGGGCAGGGGGTGGACTGAACATTCAGTACTTC.

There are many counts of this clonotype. The CDR3 DNA is TGTGCCAGTAAGGGGAGGGTGGGATCCTACGAGCAGTACGTC. It specifies CASKGRVGSYEQYV. The genes are TRBV28 and TRBJ2-7, with 7 bases lining up with TRBD2. Germline loops: CDR1 MDHEN, CDR2 SYDVKM. V gave up 9 bases and J gave up 1 base; unmatched junction bases: 9. CDR3 length: 14 residues.

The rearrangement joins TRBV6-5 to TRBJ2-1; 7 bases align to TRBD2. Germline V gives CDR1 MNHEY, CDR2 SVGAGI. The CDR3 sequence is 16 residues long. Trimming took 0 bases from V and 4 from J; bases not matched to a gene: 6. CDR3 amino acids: CASSYSPAAGYNEQFF. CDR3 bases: TGTGCCAGCAGTTACTCTCCCGCAGCGGGATACAATGAGCAGTTCTTC.

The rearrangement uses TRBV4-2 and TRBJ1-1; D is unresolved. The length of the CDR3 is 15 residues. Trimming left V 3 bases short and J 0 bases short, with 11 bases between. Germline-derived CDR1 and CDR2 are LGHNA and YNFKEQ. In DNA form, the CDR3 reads TGTGCCAGCAGCCAGGCCCAAGTGTTGAACACTGAAGCTTTCTTT. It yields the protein CASSQAQVLNTEAFF.

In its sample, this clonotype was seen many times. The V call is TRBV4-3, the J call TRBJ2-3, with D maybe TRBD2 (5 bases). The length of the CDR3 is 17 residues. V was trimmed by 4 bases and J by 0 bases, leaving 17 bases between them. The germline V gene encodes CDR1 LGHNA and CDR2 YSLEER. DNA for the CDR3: TGCGCCAGCAGCCGGAGGCGGGCGACGACTAGCACAGATACGCAGTATTTT. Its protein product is CASSRRRATTSTDTQYF.

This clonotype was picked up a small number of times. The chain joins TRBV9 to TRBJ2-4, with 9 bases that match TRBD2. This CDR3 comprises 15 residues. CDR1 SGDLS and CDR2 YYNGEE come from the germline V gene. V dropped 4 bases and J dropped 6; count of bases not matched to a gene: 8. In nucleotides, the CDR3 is TGTGCCAGCAGCTTAGAACCGGGACTAGCAAACATTCAGTACTTC. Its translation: CASSLEPGLANIQYF.

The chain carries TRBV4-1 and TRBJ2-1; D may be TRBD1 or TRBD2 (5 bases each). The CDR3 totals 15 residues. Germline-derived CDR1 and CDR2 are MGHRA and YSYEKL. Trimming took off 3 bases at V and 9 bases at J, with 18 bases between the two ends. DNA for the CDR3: TGCGCCAGCAGCCACCTGGGACGGTCCTTGGGTGAGCAGTTCTTC. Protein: CASSHLGRSLGEQFF.

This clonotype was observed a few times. The CDR3 here is CASSLQDYNEQFF. As DNA, the CDR3 is TGTGCCAGCAGCTTACAGGATTACAATGAGCAGTTCTTC. The rearrangement joins TRBV7-6 to TRBJ2-1; no definite D call. Germline V gives CDR1 SGHVS, CDR2 FNYEAQ. V gave up 2 bases and J gave up 4 bases, with 6 bases separating them. This CDR3 comprises 13 residues.

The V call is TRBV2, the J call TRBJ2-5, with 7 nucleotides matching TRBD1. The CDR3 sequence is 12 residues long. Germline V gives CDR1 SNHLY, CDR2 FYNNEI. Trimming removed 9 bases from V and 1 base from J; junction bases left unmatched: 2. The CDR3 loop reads CASGTVQETQYF. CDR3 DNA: TGTGCCAGTGGGACAGTCCAAGAGACCCAGTACTTC.

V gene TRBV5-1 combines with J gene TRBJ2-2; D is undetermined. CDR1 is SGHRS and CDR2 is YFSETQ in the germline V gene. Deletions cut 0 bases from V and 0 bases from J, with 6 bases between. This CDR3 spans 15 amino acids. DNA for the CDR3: TGCGCCAGCAGCTTGGAGACGGCGAACACCGGGGAGCTGTTTTTT. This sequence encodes CASSLETANTGELFF.

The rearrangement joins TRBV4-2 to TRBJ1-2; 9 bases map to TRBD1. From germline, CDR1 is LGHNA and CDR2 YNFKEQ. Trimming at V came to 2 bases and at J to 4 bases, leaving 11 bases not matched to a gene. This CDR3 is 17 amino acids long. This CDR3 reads CASSQTFTGGIGYGYTF. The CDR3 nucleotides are TGTGCCAGCAGCCAAACATTCACAGGGGGCATCGGCTATGGCTACACCTTC.

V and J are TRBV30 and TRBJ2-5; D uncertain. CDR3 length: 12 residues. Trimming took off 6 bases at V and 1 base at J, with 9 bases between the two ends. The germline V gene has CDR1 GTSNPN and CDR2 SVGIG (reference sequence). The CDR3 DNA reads TGTGCCTGCGGAGCCTCCCAAGAGACCCAGTACTTC. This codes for CACGASQETQYF. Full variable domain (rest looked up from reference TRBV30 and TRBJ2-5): SQTIHQWPATLVQPVGSPLSLECTVEGTSNPNLYWYRQAAGRGLQLLFYSVGIGQISSEVPQNLSASRPQDRQFILSSKKLLLSDSGFYLCACGASQETQYFGPGTRLLVL.

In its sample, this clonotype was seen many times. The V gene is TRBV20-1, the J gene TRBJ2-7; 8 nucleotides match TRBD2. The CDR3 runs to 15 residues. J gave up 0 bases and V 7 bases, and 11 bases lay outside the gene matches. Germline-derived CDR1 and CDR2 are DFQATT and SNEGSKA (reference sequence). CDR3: CSVSGGTASSYEQYV. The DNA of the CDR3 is TGCAGTGTAAGCGGGGGAACTGCAAGCTCCTACGAGCAGTACGTC.

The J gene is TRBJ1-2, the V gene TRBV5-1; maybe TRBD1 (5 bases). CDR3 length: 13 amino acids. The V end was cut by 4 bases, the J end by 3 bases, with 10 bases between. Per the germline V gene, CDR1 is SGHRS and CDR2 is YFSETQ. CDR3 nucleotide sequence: TGCGCCAGCAGCGTCGACAGAGACTATGGCTACACCTTC. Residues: CASSVDRDYGYTF.

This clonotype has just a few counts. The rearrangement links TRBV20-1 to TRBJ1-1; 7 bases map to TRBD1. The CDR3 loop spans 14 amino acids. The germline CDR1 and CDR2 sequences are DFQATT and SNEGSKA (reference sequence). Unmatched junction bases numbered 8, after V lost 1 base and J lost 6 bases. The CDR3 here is CSARGAGGIPEAFF. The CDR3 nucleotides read TGCAGTGCTAGAGGGGCAGGGGGGATCCCTGAAGCTTTCTTT.

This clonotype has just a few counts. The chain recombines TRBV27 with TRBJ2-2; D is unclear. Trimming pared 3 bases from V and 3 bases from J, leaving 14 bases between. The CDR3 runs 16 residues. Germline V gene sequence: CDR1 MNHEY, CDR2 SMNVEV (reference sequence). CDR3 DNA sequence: TGTGCCAGCAGTTTCGTTCGGCAAGCCTACACCGGGGAGCTGTTTTTT. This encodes CASSFVRQAYTGELFF.

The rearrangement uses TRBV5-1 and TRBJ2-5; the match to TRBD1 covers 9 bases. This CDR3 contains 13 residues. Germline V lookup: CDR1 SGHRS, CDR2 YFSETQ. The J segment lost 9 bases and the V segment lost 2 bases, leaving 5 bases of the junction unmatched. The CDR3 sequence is CASSFGQGFSQYF. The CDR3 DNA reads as TGCGCCAGCAGCTTCGGACAGGGGTTTTCCCAGTACTTC.

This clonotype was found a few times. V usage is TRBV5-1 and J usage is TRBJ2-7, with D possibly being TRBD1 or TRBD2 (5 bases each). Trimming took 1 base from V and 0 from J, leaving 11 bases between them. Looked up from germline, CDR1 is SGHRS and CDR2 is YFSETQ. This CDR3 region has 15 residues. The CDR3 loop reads CASSLSPGTSYEQYF. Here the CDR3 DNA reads TGCGCCAGCAGCTTGTCCCCAGGGACCTCCTACGAGCAGTACTTC. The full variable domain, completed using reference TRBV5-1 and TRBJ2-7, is KAGVTQTPRYLIKTRGQQVTLSCSPISGHRSVSWYQQTPGQGLQFLFEYFSETQRNKGNFPGRFSGRQFSNSRSEMNVSTLELGDSALYLCASSLSPGTSYEQYFGPGTRLTVT.

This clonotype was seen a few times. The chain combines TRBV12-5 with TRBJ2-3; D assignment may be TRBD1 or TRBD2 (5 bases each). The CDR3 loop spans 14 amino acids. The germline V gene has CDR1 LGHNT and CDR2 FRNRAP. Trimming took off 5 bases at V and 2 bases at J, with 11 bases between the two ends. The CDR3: CASGAGTPTDTQYF. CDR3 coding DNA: TGTGCTAGTGGTGCCGGGACCCCCACAGATACGCAGTATTTT. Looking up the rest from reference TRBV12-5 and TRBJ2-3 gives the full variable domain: DARVTQTPRHKVTEMGQEVTMRCQPILGHNTVFWYRQTMMQGLELLAYFRNRAPLDDSGMPKDRFSAEMPDATLATLKIQPSEPRDSAVYFCASGAGTPTDTQYFGPGTRLTVL.

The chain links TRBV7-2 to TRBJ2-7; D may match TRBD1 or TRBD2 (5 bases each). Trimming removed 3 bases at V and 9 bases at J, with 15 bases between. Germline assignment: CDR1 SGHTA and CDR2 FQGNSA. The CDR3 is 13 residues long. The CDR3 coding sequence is TGTGCCAGCAGCTTCGCCGGGGCCCCGGGGCAGTACTTC. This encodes CASSFAGAPGQYF.